Listed below are T cell receptor beta chains from one sample, sequenced in a study of blood T cells in healthy people across ages. TCRdb processed the 5' RACE reads anew with MiXCR; each CDR3 protein has one entry. The table includes fewer than 1.5 million distinct CDR3 sequences, 42% detected once. Sequencing was performed on blood. The receptor source for this set is a woman aged 18-30 years in good health. Each CDR3 is given with its conserved first and last residue. The D gene is left open where the match is weak. Only some rows state a clone size, as once, few, many or a class for expanded clones.

>TRBV9|TRBJ2-7|14|-|-
CASSVGGREGEQYF
TGTGCCAGCAGCGTAGGTGGCAGGGAAGGCGAGCAGTACTTC
>TRBV5-6|TRBJ1-2|16|-|-
CASSLERGGSNYGYTF
TGTGCCAGCAGCTTGGAAAGGGGAGGAAGTAACTATGGCTACACCTTC
>TRBV29-1|TRBJ2-2|13|-|few
CSVPSQHTGELFF
TGCAGCGTCCCTAGCCAGCACACCGGGGAGCTGTTTTTT
>TRBV29-1|TRBJ1-2|12|-|few
CSVEARENGYTF
TGCAGCGTTGAGGCCAGGGAAAATGGCTACACCTTC
>TRBV5-1|TRBJ1-2|15|TRBD1|-
CASSLASGGIYGYTF
TGCGCCAGCAGCTTGGCGTCAGGGGGCATCTATGGCTACACCTTC
>TRBV18|TRBJ2-3|15|-|-
CASSRRDGSTDTQYF
TGTGCCAGCTCACGCCGGGACGGTAGCACAGATACGCAGTATTTT
>TRBV2|TRBJ2-1|15|TRBD2|-
CARAEISGRAGEQFF
TGTGCCAGAGCAGAAATTAGCGGGAGGGCGGGTGAGCAGTTCTTC
>TRBV10-1|TRBJ2-3|14|-|-
CASSEERATDTQYF
TGCGCCAGCAGTGAGGAGAGGGCCACGGATACGCAGTATTTT
>TRBV7-7|TRBJ2-7|15|-|once
CASSSLEQDYNEQYF
TGTGCCAGCAGCTCTTTGGAACAGGACTACAATGAGCAGTACTTC
>TRBV12-3/TRBV12-4|TRBJ2-1|13|TRBD1|-
CASSSKTTGRQFF
TGTGCCAGCAGTTCAAAGACGACAGGGAGGCAGTTCTTC
>TRBV20-1|TRBJ2-7|14|-|-
CSARDQSTYYEQYF
TGCAGTGCTAGAGATCAGTCAACCTACTACGAGCAGTACTTC
>TRBV20-1|TRBJ2-7|14|-|-
CSATGTFSSYEQYF
TGCAGTGCTACCGGGACCTTCAGCTCCTACGAGCAGTACTTC
>TRBV24-1|TRBJ2-2|12|-|-
CATMANTGELFF
TGTGCCACCATGGCCAACACCGGGGAGCTGTTTTTT
>TRBV7-9|TRBJ2-7|15|TRBD1|few
CASSPATGDPYEQYF
TGTGCCAGCAGCCCCGCGACAGGGGACCCGTACGAGCAGTACTTC
>TRBV7-3|TRBJ2-1|16|-|few
CASSSGQPGVYNEQFF
TGTGCCAGCAGCTCAGGACAGCCGGGGGTATACAATGAGCAGTTCTTC
>TRBV6-6|TRBJ1-6|17|-|many
CASSLGAGPRNNSPLHF
TGTGCCAGCAGTCTAGGGGCCGGTCCCAGAAATAATTCACCCCTCCACTTT
>TRBV7-9|TRBJ2-7|15|-|-
CASSLRGTEAYEQYF
TGTGCCAGCAGCTTAAGGGGGACGGAAGCCTACGAGCAGTACTTC
>TRBV3-1|TRBJ2-5|15|-|-
CASSQLDGPGETQYF
TGTGCCAGCAGCCAGCTCGACGGGCCAGGAGAGACCCAGTACTTC
>TRBV7-6|TRBJ2-5|16|TRBD2|once
CASSLGLAGGVNEQYF
TGTGCCAGCAGTCTGGGACTAGCGGGGGGCGTCAATGAGCAGTACTTC
>TRBV19|TRBJ2-1|15|TRBD1|-
CASSGRDRTYNEQFF
TGTGCCAGTAGTGGCCGGGACAGGACTTACAATGAGCAGTTCTTC